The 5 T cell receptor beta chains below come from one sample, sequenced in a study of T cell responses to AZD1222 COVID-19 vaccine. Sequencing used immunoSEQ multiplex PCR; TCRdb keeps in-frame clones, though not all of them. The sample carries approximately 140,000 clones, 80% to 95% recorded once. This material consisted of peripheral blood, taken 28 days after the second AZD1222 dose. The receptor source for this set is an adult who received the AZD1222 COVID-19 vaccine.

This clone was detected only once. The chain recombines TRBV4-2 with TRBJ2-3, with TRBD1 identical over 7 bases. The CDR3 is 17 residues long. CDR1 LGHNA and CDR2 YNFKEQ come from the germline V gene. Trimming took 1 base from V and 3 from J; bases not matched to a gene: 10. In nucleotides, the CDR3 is TGTGCCAGCAGCCAAGTTCTCGCAGGGGGTAGGACAGATACGCAGTATTTT. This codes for CASSQVLAGGRTDTQYF.

The CDR3 sequence: CASSELRTGDGYTF. The CDR3 DNA reads TGTGCCAGCAGTGAACTAAGGACAGGGGATGGCTACACCTTC. V and J are TRBV6-1 and TRBJ1-2, with TRBD1 identical over 9 bases. Per germline, CDR1 MNHNS and CDR2 SASEGT. After removal of 2 bases from V and 6 bases from J, the junction contained 4 bases not matched to a gene. The length of the CDR3 is 14 residues.

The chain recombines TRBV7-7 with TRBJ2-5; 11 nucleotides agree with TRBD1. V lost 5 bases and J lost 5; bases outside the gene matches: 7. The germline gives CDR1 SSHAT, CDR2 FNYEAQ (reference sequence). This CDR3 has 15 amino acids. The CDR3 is CASSHGQGAGETQYF. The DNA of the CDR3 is TGTGCCAGCAGCCACGGACAGGGGGCCGGGGAGACCCAGTACTTC.

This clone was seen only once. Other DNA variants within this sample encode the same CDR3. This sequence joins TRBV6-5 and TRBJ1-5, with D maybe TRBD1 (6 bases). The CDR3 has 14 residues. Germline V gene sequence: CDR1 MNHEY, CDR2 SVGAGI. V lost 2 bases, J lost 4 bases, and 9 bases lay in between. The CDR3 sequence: CASSYKDSNQPQHF. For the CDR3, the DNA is TGTGCCAGCAGTTACAAGGACAGTAATCAGCCCCAGCATTTT.

DNA of the CDR3: TGTGCCAGCTCACGGGGACAGGGAGGAAATAATTCACCCCTCCACTTT. This translates into CASSRGQGGNNSPLHF. This chain connects TRBV18 to TRBJ1-6, with 9 bases matching TRBD1. The CDR3 is 16 amino acids. The germline gives CDR1 KGHSH, CDR2 LQKENI. Losses at the gene ends were 4 bases for V and 5 bases for J; bases not matched to a gene: 6.